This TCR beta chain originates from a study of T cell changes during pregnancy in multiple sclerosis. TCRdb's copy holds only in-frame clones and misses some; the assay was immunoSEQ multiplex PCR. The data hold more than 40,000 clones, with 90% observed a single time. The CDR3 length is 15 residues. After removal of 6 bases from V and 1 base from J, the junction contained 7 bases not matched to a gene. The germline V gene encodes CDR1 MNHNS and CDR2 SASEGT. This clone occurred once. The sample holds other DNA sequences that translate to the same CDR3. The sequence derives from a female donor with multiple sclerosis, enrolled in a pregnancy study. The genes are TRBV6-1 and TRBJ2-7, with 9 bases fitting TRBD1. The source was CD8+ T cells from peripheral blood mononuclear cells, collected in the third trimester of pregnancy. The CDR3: CASSVIQGASYEQYF. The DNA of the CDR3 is TGTGCCAGCAGCGTAATACAGGGGGCATCCTACGAGCAGTACTTC.